This TCR beta chain was observed in a study of molecular identifiers for immune sequencing clone quantification. Germline V lookup: CDR1 SGHKS, CDR2 YYEKEE (reference sequence). The CDR3 runs to 18 residues. V was pared by 6 bases and J by 2 bases, with 17 bases of the junction left unmatched. This clonotype was seen repeatedly, ten times or more. Its cognate antigen is unknown. Study results and limitations: Naive cells had under 1% of molecules in clones above 20 RNA copies, effectors over 99%.

Making the bulk TCR libraries relied on previously described methods and listed TCR primers. MiXCR was run by TCRdb on the PCR reads, yielding one entry per CDR3 protein. The table shows around 470,000 distinct CDR3 sequences, with around a fifth occurring only once. With 10%, 30% or 50% of RNA, roughly 18,000 to 1,100,000 naive CD8 T cells were sequenced. Naive CD8 T cells were sorted as CD8+CD4-CCR7+CD45RA+. The receptor comes from a human donor in good health. Some libraries in this study had Jurkat cell RNA spiked in. This chain links TRBV5-5 with TRBJ2-3; 8 nucleotides match TRBD2. Source material: naive CD8+ T cells from blood, with Jurkat cell RNA spiked in. The subset denotes: FACS-sorted CD8+CD4-CCR7+CD45RA+ naive T cells. The DNA for the CDR3 is TGTGCCAGCACCCTAGGGCCCTATCCAGCGGGGGACACAGATACGCAGTATTTT. Translation gives CASTLGPYPAGDTDTQYF. The whole variable domain, filled in from reference TRBV5-5 and TRBJ2-3, reads DAGVTQSPTHLIKTRGQQVTLRCSPISGHKSVSWYQQVLGQGPQFIFQYYEKEERGRGNFPDRFSARQFPNYSSELNVNALLLGDSALYLCASTLGPYPAGDTDTQYFGPGTRLTVL.